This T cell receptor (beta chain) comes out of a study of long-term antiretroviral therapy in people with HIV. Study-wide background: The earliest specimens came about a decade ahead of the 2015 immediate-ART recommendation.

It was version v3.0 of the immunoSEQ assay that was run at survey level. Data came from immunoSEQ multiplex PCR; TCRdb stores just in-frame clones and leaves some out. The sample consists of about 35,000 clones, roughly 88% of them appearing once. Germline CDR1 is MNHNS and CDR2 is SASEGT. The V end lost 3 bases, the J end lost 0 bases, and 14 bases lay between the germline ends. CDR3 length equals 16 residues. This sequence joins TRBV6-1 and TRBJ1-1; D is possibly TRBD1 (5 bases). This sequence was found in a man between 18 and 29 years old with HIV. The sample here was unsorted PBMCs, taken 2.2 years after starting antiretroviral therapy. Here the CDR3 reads CASSDQTGGMNTEAFF. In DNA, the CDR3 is TGTGCCAGCAGTGATCAAACCGGGGGTATGAACACTGAAGCTTTCTTT.